This is a list of T cell receptor beta chains from one sample in a study of cytomegalovirus exposure and HLA in healthy donors. The method was immunoSEQ multiplex PCR; TCRdb's version includes in-frame clones alone and lacks a portion of them. The table lists roughly 150,000 clones, less than 90% of them singletons. Source material: PBMCs. These receptor sequences come from a man aged 45-60 years in good health and CMV-seropositive. Both conserved end residues are part of each CDR3. A D gene is named only where the DNA matches it firmly. The listing skips clone size in some rows; elsewhere it reads once, few, many or a size class.

NA,NA,TRBV2,TRBJ2-3,CASNSGAVADTQYF,TGTGCCAGCAATTCTGGCGCGGTTGCAGATACGCAGTATTTT
NA,NA,TRBV28,TRBJ1-1,CASSRGIEAFF,TGTGCCAGCAGTAGGGGAATTGAAGCTTTCTTT
NA,NA,TRBV29-1,TRBJ2-6,CSVDTPGANVLTF,TGCAGCGTTGACACACCTGGGGCCAACGTCCTGACTTTC
TRBD1,NA,TRBV2,TRBJ2-1,CASSAGTGSYNEQFF,TGTGCCAGCAGTGCGGGGACAGGGTCCTACAATGAGCAGTTCTTC
TRBD1,NA,TRBV11-2,TRBJ2-1,CASSPGQGAYSYNEQFF,TGTGCCAGCAGCCCCGGACAGGGGGCTTACTCCTACAATGAGCAGTTCTTC
TRBD2,NA,TRBV29-1,TRBJ2-5,CSVEGSSGGLETQYF,TGCAGCGTTGAAGGGTCTAGCGGGGGGCTTGAGACCCAGTACTTC
NA,NA,TRBV7-9,TRBJ1-4,CASSFSDNEKLFF,TGTGCCAGCAGCTTCAGTGATAATGAAAAACTGTTTTTT
NA,NA,TRBV5-1,TRBJ2-6,CASSSQGSGANVLTF,TGCGCCAGCAGCTCTCAGGGATCTGGGGCCAACGTCCTGACTTTC
TRBD1,NA,TRBV10-3,TRBJ2-5,CAISEGGTGTGSQETQYF,TGTGCCATCAGTGAGGGGGGGACCGGGACAGGGAGCCAAGAGACCCAGTACTTC
TRBD1,NA,TRBV30,TRBJ1-4,CAWRATWTGDEKLFF,TGTGCCTGGAGGGCCACTTGGACAGGGGACGAAAAACTGTTTTTT
NA,NA,TRBV29-1,TRBJ2-7,CSVQYPTGSHEQYF,TGCAGCGTACAATACCCTACAGGGTCCCACGAGCAGTACTTC
TRBD2,NA,TRBV7-7,TRBJ2-7,CARRWEGSYEQYF,TGTGCCAGGAGGTGGGAGGGCTCCTACGAGCAGTACTTC
TRBD1,NA,TRBV30,TRBJ1-2,CAWSNGTGGFYGYTF,TGTGCCTGGAGTAATGGGACAGGGGGTTTCTATGGCTACACCTTC
NA,NA,TRBV5-1,TRBJ1-1,CASSQDQGHTEAFF,TGCGCCAGCAGCCAGGACCAGGGCCACACTGAAGCTTTCTTT
NA,once,TRBV6-5,TRBJ1-6,CASSYSAGINNSPLHF,TGTGCCAGCAGTTACTCTGCAGGAATCAATAATTCACCCCTCCACTTT
TRBD2,NA,TRBV5-6,TRBJ2-1,CASSTGLVGYNEQFF,TGTGCCAGCAGCACAGGACTAGTTGGCTACAATGAGCAGTTCTTC
TRBD2,NA,TRBV28,TRBJ2-3,CASSWETSGTDTQYF,TGTGCCAGCAGTTGGGAGACTAGCGGCACAGATACGCAGTATTTT
NA,few,TRBV30,TRBJ2-7,CAWSFGYEQYF,TGTGCCTGGAGTTTCGGGTACGAGCAGTACTTC
TRBD2,NA,TRBV13,TRBJ2-3,CASSLGGGGGAGTDTQYF,TGTGCCAGCAGCTTAGGAGGGGGCGGGGGGGCCGGCACAGATACGCAGTATTTT
NA,NA,TRBV28,TRBJ2-7,CASSNPREQYF,TGTGCCAGCAGCAACCCGAGGGAGCAGTACTTC
NA,NA,TRBV5-6,TRBJ1-4,CASSRPGYSDEKLFF,TGTGCCAGCAGCCGCCCGGGGTACAGTGACGAAAAACTGTTTTTT
NA,NA,TRBV5-4,TRBJ2-1,CASSPTGDPYNEQFF,TGTGCCAGCAGCCCGACGGGAGACCCCTACAATGAGCAGTTCTTC
NA,NA,TRBV5-1,TRBJ2-5,CASSPSQETQYF,TGCGCCAGCAGCCCTAGTCAAGAGACCCAGTACTTC
TRBD2,NA,TRBV27,TRBJ2-2,CASSLIRGGSGELFF,TGTGCCAGCAGTTTAATTCGGGGGGGCAGCGGGGAGCTGTTTTTT
TRBD2,NA,TRBV28,TRBJ2-1,CASSLSPSSGGAYNEQFF,TGTGCCAGCAGTTTAAGCCCCTCTAGCGGAGGCGCCTACAATGAGCAGTTCTTC
NA,NA,TRBV19,TRBJ2-5,CASSIQAENQETQYF,TGTGCCAGTAGTATTCAGGCCGAAAACCAAGAGACCCAGTACTTC
TRBD1,NA,TRBV28,TRBJ1-2,CASSITGDSYGYTF,TGTGCCAGCAGCATCACAGGGGACTCTTATGGCTACACCTTC
TRBD1,NA,TRBV5-1,TRBJ1-1,CASSLGGGQGAPFF,TGCGCCAGCAGCTTGGGGGGCGGACAGGGGGCTCCTTTCTTT
NA,NA,TRBV6-6,TRBJ1-5,CASSYSRGASNQPQHF,TGCGCCAGCAGTTACAGCCGGGGGGCAAGCAATCAGCCCCAGCATTTT
TRBD2,once,TRBV6-5,TRBJ2-7,CASSRSGNYEQYF,TGTGCCAGCAGTAGAAGCGGGAACTACGAGCAGTACTTC
TRBD2,NA,TRBV7-2,TRBJ2-1,CASSYTGTSSHNEQFF,TGTGCCAGCAGCTACACCGGGACTAGCAGTCACAATGAGCAGTTCTTC
TRBD1,NA,TRBV10-3,TRBJ2-1,CAIGRDRGNNEQFF,TGTGCCATCGGTCGGGACAGGGGGAACAATGAGCAGTTCTTC
TRBD1,NA,TRBV27,TRBJ2-2,CASGQGGGELFF,TGTGCCAGCGGACAGGGGGGCGGGGAGCTGTTTTTT
TRBD1,once,TRBV27,TRBJ1-6,CASSDRDSNSPLHF,TGTGCCAGCAGCGACCGGGACAGTAATTCACCCCTCCACTTT
TRBD2,few,TRBV10-3,TRBJ2-3,CAIRTSGGITDTQYF,TGTGCCATCAGGACTAGCGGGGGAATCACAGATACGCAGTATTTT
NA,NA,TRBV29-1,TRBJ2-7,CSVAADSYEQYF,TGCAGCGTTGCAGCGGACTCCTACGAGCAGTACTTC
TRBD2,NA,TRBV7-9,TRBJ2-1,CASSLGREGRARDEQFF,TGTGCCAGCAGCTTAGGACGGGAGGGGAGGGCCCGCGATGAGCAGTTCTTC
NA,NA,TRBV7-8,TRBJ1-1,CASSPVSGQFNTEAFF,TGTGCCAGCAGCCCGGTCAGTGGACAGTTTAACACTGAAGCTTTCTTT
TRBD2,NA,TRBV11-1,TRBJ2-5,CASSITSGGAPYQETQYF,TGTGCCAGCAGCATTACTAGCGGGGGGGCCCCGTACCAAGAGACCCAGTACTTC
TRBD1,few,TRBV28,TRBJ1-2,CASSFDRGRHGYTF,TGTGCCAGCAGTTTCGACAGGGGGCGGCATGGCTACACCTTC
NA,few,TRBV11-3,TRBJ2-7,CASSLDSTSGAYEQYF,TGTGCCAGCAGCTTAGATTCAACTAGTGGGGCCTACGAGCAGTACTTC
NA,NA,TRBV15,TRBJ2-7,CATSRESTGPYEQYF,TGTGCCACCAGCAGAGAATCGACAGGTCCCTACGAGCAGTACTTC
TRBD2,NA,TRBV9,TRBJ2-7,CASSVKAGGPYEQYF,TGTGCCAGCAGCGTGAAAGCGGGGGGGCCATACGAGCAGTACTTC
NA,NA,TRBV2,TRBJ2-7,CASREDGGPYEQYF,TGTGCCAGTAGGGAGGACGGGGGACCGTACGAGCAGTACTTC
NA,once,TRBV6-1,TRBJ2-7,CASSESRGFDEQYF,TGTGCCAGCAGTGAATCAAGAGGGTTCGACGAGCAGTACTTC
NA,few,TRBV4-1,TRBJ2-2,CASSQARVNGELFF,TGCGCCAGCAGCCAAGCCAGGGTAAACGGGGAGCTGTTTTTT
TRBD1,NA,TRBV30,TRBJ2-2,CAWRSTGGNTGELFF,TGTGCCTGGAGATCGACAGGGGGGAACACCGGGGAGCTGTTTTTT
TRBD1,few,TRBV5-1,TRBJ1-2,CASSLERTGGIGYTF,TGCGCCAGCAGCTTGGAAAGGACAGGGGGTATAGGCTACACCTTC
TRBD1,once,TRBV28,TRBJ2-3,CASSPPQGAPSTDTQYF,TGTGCCAGCAGTCCACCTCAGGGGGCGCCCAGCACAGATACGCAGTATTTT
NA,few,TRBV7-9,TRBJ2-1,CASSLAGADYNEQFF,TGTGCCAGCAGCTTAGCTGGGGCCGACTACAATGAGCAGTTCTTC
NA,few,TRBV12-1,TRBJ2-7,CASSNAGTGGPEQYF,TGTGCCAGCTCCAACGCCGGGACAGGGGGGCCCGAGCAGTACTTC
NA,few,TRBV28,TRBJ1-2,CASSFGYGYTF,TGTGCCAGCAGTTTCGGGTATGGCTACACCTTC
TRBD2,once,TRBV6-1,TRBJ2-3,CASSDLAGGSTDTQYF,TGTGCCAGCAGTGACTTAGCGGGAGGGAGCACAGATACGCAGTATTTT
TRBD2,once,TRBV18,TRBJ2-3,CASSPPGLAGDTDTQYF,TGTGCCAGCTCACCACCGGGACTAGCGGGAGACACAGATACGCAGTATTTT
NA,NA,TRBV28,TRBJ1-2,CASSPGSETQGRGYTF,TGTGCCAGCAGCCCCGGTTCGGAAACTCAAGGGAGAGGCTACACCTTC
TRBD1,NA,TRBV28,TRBJ2-7,CASTPGQGKTYEQYF,TGTGCCAGCACCCCGGGACAGGGCAAAACCTACGAGCAGTACTTC
NA,NA,TRBV11-2,TRBJ2-1,CASSLLAGLWAEQFF,TGTGCCAGCAGCTTGTTGGCAGGATTATGGGCTGAGCAGTTCTTC
TRBD2,NA,TRBV5-1,TRBJ2-1,CASSHQPGLTNEQFF,TGCGCCAGCAGTCACCAGCCGGGACTAACAAATGAGCAGTTCTTC
TRBD1,NA,TRBV28,TRBJ2-2,CASSLRFFGDRTNTGELFF,TGTGCCAGCAGTTTAAGGTTTTTTGGGGACAGAACGAACACCGGGGAGCTGTTTTTT